The subject of this entry is one T cell receptor beta chain. The data belong to a study of cytomegalovirus exposure and HLA in healthy donors. Researchers ran the PCR with 60 Vbeta and 13 Jbeta primers. Profiled with immunoSEQ multiplex PCR; TCRdb holds only in-frame clones, not every one. The sample has approximately 150,000 clones, more than 70% seen once. V lost 2 bases, J lost 3 bases, and 6 bases stayed unmatched. The CDR3 runs to 15 residues. The germline V gene encodes CDR1 SGHDT and CDR2 YYEEEE. The chain links TRBV5-6 to TRBJ2-7, with TRBD1 matching 9 bases. Sequencing used PBMCs. The clonotype comes from a man aged 25 to 40 in good health and CMV-seronegative. Here the CDR3 DNA reads TGTGCCAGCAGCTTACCGACAGGGGGGGGCTACGAGCAGTACTTC. This gives the protein CASSLPTGGGYEQYF.